This TCR beta chain was identified during a study of glioma-infiltrating T cells after dendritic cell vaccination. Measured with immunoSEQ multiplex PCR; TCRdb has only the in-frame clones, and not every one. Among 90,000 to 110,000 clones listed, almost 90% were seen once. This clone was detected once. Germline assignment: CDR1 KGHSH and CDR2 LQKENI. The CDR3 is made up of 14 amino acids. With 4 bases clipped from V and 5 bases from J, the junction kept 6 bases outside the gene matches. Time point reported: after dendritic cell vaccination, including at tumor progression/relapse. The specimen was blood, collected after dendritic cell vaccination. This sequence joins TRBV18 and TRBJ2-5, with 8 bases that match TRBD1. The origin of this receptor is a human donor with glioblastoma. The CDR3 here is CASSRGRGLETQYF. CDR3 coding DNA: TGTGCCAGCTCACGGGGCAGGGGGCTTGAGACCCAGTACTTC.